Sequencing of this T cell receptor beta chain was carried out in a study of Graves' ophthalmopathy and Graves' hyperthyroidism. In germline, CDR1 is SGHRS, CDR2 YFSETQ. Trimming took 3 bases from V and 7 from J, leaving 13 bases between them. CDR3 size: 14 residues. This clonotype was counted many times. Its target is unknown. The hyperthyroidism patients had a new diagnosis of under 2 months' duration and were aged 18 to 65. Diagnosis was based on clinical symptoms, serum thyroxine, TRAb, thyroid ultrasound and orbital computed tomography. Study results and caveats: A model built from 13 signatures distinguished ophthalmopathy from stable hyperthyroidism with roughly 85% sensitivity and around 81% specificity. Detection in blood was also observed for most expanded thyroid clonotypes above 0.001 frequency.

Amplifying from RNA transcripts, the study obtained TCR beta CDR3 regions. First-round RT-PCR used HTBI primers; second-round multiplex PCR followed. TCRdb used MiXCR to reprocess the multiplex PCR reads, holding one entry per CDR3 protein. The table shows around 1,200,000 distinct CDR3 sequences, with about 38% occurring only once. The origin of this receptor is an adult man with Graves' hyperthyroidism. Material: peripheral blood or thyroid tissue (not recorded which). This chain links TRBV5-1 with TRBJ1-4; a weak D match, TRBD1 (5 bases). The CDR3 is CASSWQGGGEKLFF. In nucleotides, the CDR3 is TGCGCCAGCAGCTGGCAGGGCGGAGGTGAAAAACTGTTTTTT.